These T cell receptor beta chains were read from a single sample in a study of shared clonotypes between healthy human individuals. The repertoire was sequenced with immunoSEQ multiplex PCR; TCRdb's copy has only in-frame clones and lacks some. Of over a million clones detected, roughly 97% appear once; the ten largest clones hold roughly 1.2%. Sequencing was carried out using naive CD4+ T cells sorted from blood. The source of these receptors is a man aged 25-40 years in good health. Both conserved end residues are part of each CDR3. A D gene is named only where the DNA matches it firmly. Clone size is stated in some rows and not others, as once, few, many or a class when expanded.

TRBV5-1	TRBJ2-7	NA	NA	CASSLEISLAYEQYF	TGCGCCAGCAGCTTGGAAATCAGTCTTGCCTACGAGCAGTACTTC
TRBV4-1	TRBJ2-1	NA	NA	CASSLPSGKDEQFF	TGCGCCAGCAGCCTCCCCTCGGGGAAGGATGAGCAGTTCTTC
TRBV28	TRBJ1-5	NA	NA	CASSLLGQYSNQPQHF	TGTGCCAGCAGTTTACTTGGGCAGTATAGCAATCAGCCCCAGCATTTT
TRBV5-4	TRBJ2-7	TRBD2	NA	CASSTGLAGVAYEQYF	TGTGCCAGCAGCACGGGACTAGCGGGAGTGGCCTACGAGCAGTACTTC
TRBV28	TRBJ2-4	NA	once	CASSFALSVNIQYF	TGTGCCAGCAGTTTCGCCCTAAGTGTGAACATTCAGTACTTC
TRBV6-5	TRBJ1-1	NA	once	CASSYGRGNTEAFF	TGTGCCAGCAGTTACGGGAGAGGGAACACTGAAGCTTTCTTT
TRBV11-3	TRBJ2-1	TRBD2	NA	CASSSPRGRAHEQFF	TGTGCCAGCAGCTCCCCGCGCGGGAGGGCCCATGAGCAGTTCTTC
TRBV15	TRBJ1-1	NA	NA	CATSREVSGPEAFF	TGTGCCACCAGCAGAGAGGTTTCGGGTCCTGAAGCTTTCTTT
TRBV5-1	TRBJ2-2	TRBD1	NA	CASSYRQGSSGELFF	TGCGCCAGCAGCTACCGACAGGGGTCATCCGGGGAGCTGTTTTTT
TRBV15	TRBJ2-6	NA	NA	CATSESRGAVSGANVLTF	TGTGCCACCAGCGAATCTAGGGGCGCGGTCTCTGGGGCCAACGTCCTGACTTTC
TRBV18	TRBJ2-5	TRBD2	NA	CASSPPDTSGTLQTQYF	TGTGCCAGCTCACCACCGGATACTAGCGGGACACTACAGACCCAGTACTTC
TRBV5-6	TRBJ2-3	NA	NA	CASSLGLGTDTQYF	TGTGCCAGCAGCCTAGGACTGGGCACAGATACGCAGTATTTT
TRBV5-1	TRBJ1-4	TRBD1	NA	CASSRDRGNEKLFF	TGCGCCAGCAGCCGGGACAGGGGTAATGAAAAACTGTTTTTT
TRBV7-9	TRBJ1-4	NA	NA	CASSSASGLEKLFF	TGTGCCAGCAGCTCGGCCTCGGGACTGGAAAAACTGTTTTTT
TRBV5-6	TRBJ1-6	NA	NA	CASSLLGVPLHF	TGTGCCAGCAGCTTGTTAGGGGTACCCCTCCACTTT
TRBV7-2	TRBJ2-1	TRBD1	NA	CASSFYSGTAYNEQFF	TGTGCCAGCAGCTTTTACTCCGGGACAGCCTACAATGAGCAGTTCTTC
TRBV10-2	TRBJ2-1	TRBD2	once	CASSEVTSVVNEQFF	TGCGCCAGCAGTGAGGTGACTAGCGTGGTCAATGAGCAGTTCTTC
TRBV7-8	TRBJ2-1	TRBD2	NA	CASSGPPSGNEQFF	TGTGCCAGCAGCGGCCCTCCTAGCGGCAATGAGCAGTTCTTC
TRBV6-5	TRBJ2-2	TRBD1	NA	CASSYGTGAGELFF	TGTGCCAGCAGTTACGGGACAGGGGCCGGGGAGCTGTTTTTT
TRBV30	TRBJ2-7	TRBD2	few	CASASLAGGPIEQYF	TGTGCCTCCGCTTCTCTAGCGGGAGGGCCGATCGAGCAGTACTTC
TRBV9	TRBJ1-5	TRBD1	NA	CASSAHGQGSRLSNQPQHF	TGTGCCAGCAGCGCCCACGGACAGGGGTCGCGGTTAAGCAATCAGCCCCAGCATTTT
TRBV6-5	TRBJ2-1	NA	NA	CASSSTGGSYNEQFF	TGTGCCAGCAGTTCCACTGGGGGCTCCTACAATGAGCAGTTCTTC
TRBV4-3	TRBJ2-2	NA	NA	CASSLNPLTGELFF	TGCGCCAGCAGCCTCAATCCGTTGACCGGGGAGCTGTTTTTT
TRBV7-9	TRBJ1-4	TRBD1	NA	CASSTGQGFNEKLFF	TGTGCCAGCAGCACAGGACAGGGCTTTAATGAAAAACTGTTTTTT